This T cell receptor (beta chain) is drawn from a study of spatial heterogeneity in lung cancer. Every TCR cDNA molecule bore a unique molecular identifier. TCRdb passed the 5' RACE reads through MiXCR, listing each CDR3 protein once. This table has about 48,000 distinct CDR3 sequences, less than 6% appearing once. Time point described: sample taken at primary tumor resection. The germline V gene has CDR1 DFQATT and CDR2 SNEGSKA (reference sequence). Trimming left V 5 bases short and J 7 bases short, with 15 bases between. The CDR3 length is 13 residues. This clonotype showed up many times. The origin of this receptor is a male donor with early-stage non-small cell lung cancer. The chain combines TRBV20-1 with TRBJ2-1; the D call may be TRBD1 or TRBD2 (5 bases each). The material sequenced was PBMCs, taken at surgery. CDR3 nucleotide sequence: TGCAGTGCTCCCGGGGCAAGGGAAAATGAGCAGTTCTTC. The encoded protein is CSAPGARENEQFF.